This record looks at one TCR beta chain sequence and its context. Per the authors' pipeline: Estimation of nucleated cell counts relied on the amplification of reference gene primers. TCRdb's copy holds only in-frame clones and misses some; the assay was immunoSEQ multiplex PCR. V, J and clone size were drawn from that table, and D and trimming were deduced from the DNA. The sample records about 50,000 clones, about four fifths being singletons. The J segment lost 6 bases and the V segment lost 2 bases, leaving 8 bases of the junction unmatched. The CDR3 sequence is 15 residues long. Germline CDR1 reads SGDLS; CDR2 reads YYNGEE. These data come from a study of blood T cell repertoires in COVID-19. Overall study: The United States, Italy and Spain were the sources of the acute and convalescent COVID-19 samples. PBMCs, B-cell-depleted T cells, or T cells provided the cDNA or gDNA that made up the material.

The rearrangement uses TRBV9 and TRBJ2-3; 8 bases line up with TRBD2. This sequence was found in a human donor in a cohort sampled during active COVID-19. The sample comprised peripheral blood. CDR3: CASSVSSGHSDTQYF. The CDR3 DNA follows: TGTGCCAGCAGCGTGTCTAGCGGGCATTCGGATACGCAGTATTTT.